The clone carrying this T cell receptor (beta chain) was recorded a few times. This specimen comes from a study of blood T cell repertoires in COVID-19. Study details: Both acute and convalescent COVID-19 samples were obtained from the United States, Italy and Spain. T cells, B-cell-depleted T cells, or PBMCs supplied cDNA or gDNA.

Per germline, CDR1 SGHNT and CDR2 YYREEE (reference sequence). The CDR3 has 15 amino acids. V shed 0 bases and J 2 bases; nucleotides not matched to a gene: 4. Authors' methods: Reference gene primer amplification gave estimated nucleated cell counts. Libraries were prepared by immunoSEQ multiplex PCR; TCRdb keeps only in-frame clonotypes and omits some of them. That table supplies the V and J calls and clone size; D and trimming were determined from the DNA. The sample consists of 300,000 or so clones, just under 85% of them appearing once. The chain recombines TRBV5-4 with TRBJ1-1; 7 nucleotides align to TRBD1. The sequenced sample consisted of peripheral blood. The source of this sequence is a woman in her forties or fifties with active or convalescent COVID-19. Here the CDR3 reads CASSLEAGGNTEAFF. The CDR3 nucleotides read TGTGCCAGCAGCTTGGAGGCAGGGGGAAACACTGAAGCTTTCTTT.